The rows below give T cell receptor beta chains drawn from one sample of a study of blood T cells in healthy people across ages. TCRdb itself ran the 5' RACE reads through MiXCR, one entry per CDR3 protein. The sample lists 1.6 million or so distinct CDR3 sequences; about 31% were seen once. What was sequenced was blood. The source is a woman in her twenties or thirties in good health. Each CDR3 is given with its conserved first and last residue. The D gene is left open where the match is weak. Where a row states a size, it is once, few, many or the class of an expanded clone; other rows omit it.

v_call	j_call	d_call	clone_size	cdr3_nt	cdr3_aa
TRBV10-3	TRBJ2-5	NA	NA	TGTGCCATCAGGGGCCTCGGGGGAGAGACCCAGTACTTC	CAIRGLGGETQYF
TRBV29-1	TRBJ2-3	TRBD2	many	TGCAGCGTTGGGAGGGGACTAGCTGAGGCAGATACGCAGTATTTT	CSVGRGLAEADTQYF
TRBV6-4	TRBJ2-3	NA	NA	TGTGCCAGCAGTGACCAGGGTACCGACACAGATACGCAGTATTTT	CASSDQGTDTDTQYF
TRBV6-6	TRBJ1-5	TRBD1	NA	TGTGCCAGCAGTCCTTCCGGGACAGGAGGGACTCAGCCCCAGCATTTT	CASSPSGTGGTQPQHF
TRBV25-1	TRBJ2-7	NA	NA	TGTGCCAGCAGTGAGGCTGCCTCCTACGAGCAGTACTTC	CASSEAASYEQYF
TRBV7-9	TRBJ1-2	TRBD1	few	TGTGCCAGCAGCTTACTCGACAGGGCGCATGGCTACACCTTC	CASSLLDRAHGYTF
TRBV7-6	TRBJ2-1	TRBD2	NA	TGTGCCAGCAGCCATGGACTAGCATGGGATGAGCAGTTCTTC	CASSHGLAWDEQFF
TRBV28	TRBJ2-5	NA	NA	TGTGCCACTTTAAGGGCGTACAATGAGCAGTACTTC	CATLRAYNEQYF
TRBV20-1	TRBJ1-4	NA	NA	TGCAGTGCTAGAGATCGGGGGGGTGAAAAACTGTTTTTT	CSARDRGGEKLFF
TRBV20-1	TRBJ1-2	TRBD1	few	TGCAGTGCTAGAACAGGGGAGCATTCTTATGGCTACACCTTC	CSARTGEHSYGYTF
TRBV5-5	TRBJ2-3	NA	NA	TGTGCCAGCAGCTTGGAGGTTGTACAAGATACGCAGTATTTT	CASSLEVVQDTQYF
TRBV6-6	TRBJ2-7	NA	many	TGTGCCAGCAGTTACTCTGAGGCAGACTACGAGCAGTACTTC	CASSYSEADYEQYF
TRBV12-3/TRBV12-4	TRBJ1-5	NA	few	TGTGCCTCCCTTCGGGACAGCAATCAGCCCCAGCATTTT	CASLRDSNQPQHF
TRBV20-1	TRBJ1-2	NA	NA	TGCAGTGCTAGAGATCGAACAGCCCTAGAAGGCTACACCTTC	CSARDRTALEGYTF
TRBV20-1	TRBJ2-3	NA	NA	TGCAGTGCTAGCGAGAGTACCGCAGATACGCAGTATTTT	CSASESTADTQYF
TRBV4-1	TRBJ2-5	NA	few	TGCGCCAGCAGCCAAGGTTCTGCAGTCCCAGAGACCCAGTACTTC	CASSQGSAVPETQYF
TRBV7-6	TRBJ1-1	NA	NA	TGTGCCAGCAGCCCCTCCGACAGAATGAACACTGAAGCTTTCTTT	CASSPSDRMNTEAFF
TRBV2	TRBJ2-7	TRBD2	NA	TGTGCCAGCAACGCGGGAGGAGGAGTCCACGAGCAGTACTTC	CASNAGGGVHEQYF
TRBV7-3	TRBJ2-3	TRBD1	few	TGTGCCAGCAGCCGGACAGGCCCGCAGGATACGCAGTATTTT	CASSRTGPQDTQYF
TRBV7-3	TRBJ2-1	NA	few	TGTGCCAGCAGCTTAACGTTAAGCGCCGGAGAGAATGAGCAGTTCTTC	CASSLTLSAGENEQFF
TRBV12-3/TRBV12-4	TRBJ1-1	NA	NA	TGTGCCAGCGACGGGACGGCCGGTAACACTGAAGCTTTCTTT	CASDGTAGNTEAFF
TRBV27	TRBJ2-2	TRBD2	many	TGTGCCAGCAGTTTAATAGCGGGAGGGAACACCGGGGAGCTGTTTTTT	CASSLIAGGNTGELFF
TRBV18	TRBJ2-7	TRBD2	few	TGTGCCAGCTCACGTAGCGGGAGTTATTCCTACGAGCAGTACTTC	CASSRSGSYSYEQYF
TRBV21-1	TRBJ2-3	NA	NA	TGTGCCAGCAGCAAGGACAATTCGGGAGGGAAGGCAGATACGCAGTATTTT	CASSKDNSGGKADTQYF
TRBV4-2	TRBJ2-7	NA	NA	TGTGCCAGCAACCAAGATAGGGGAACCGAGGAGCAGTACTTC	CASNQDRGTEEQYF
TRBV21-1	TRBJ2-5	NA	NA	TGTGCCAGCAGCAAAGCCTCCCGGGACAGCCAAGAGACCCAGTACTTC	CASSKASRDSQETQYF
TRBV20-1	TRBJ2-1	NA	NA	TGCAGTGCTAGAGATCGGATCCGCTGGGTGGCCGAGCAGTTCTTC	CSARDRIRWVAEQFF
TRBV20-1	TRBJ2-2	NA	few	TGCAGTGCAGCAGGGTCCTTGGGCACCGGGGAGCTGTTTTTT	CSAAGSLGTGELFF
TRBV2	TRBJ2-1	TRBD2	NA	TGTGCCAGCAGTGTGGAGCGGGAGGGCCCCGAGCAGTTCTTC	CASSVEREGPEQFF
TRBV4-2	TRBJ2-7	TRBD2	NA	TGTGCCAGCAGCCAAGAGGCTAGCGGGAGGACCAATCACTACGAGCAGTACTTC	CASSQEASGRTNHYEQYF
TRBV5-1	TRBJ2-5	NA	many	TGCGCCAGCAGCCGACCCCAAGAGACCCAGTACTTC	CASSRPQETQYF
TRBV5-1	TRBJ2-7	TRBD2	NA	TGCGCCAGCAGCATCCTAGCGGGGGGGAAGTACGAGCAGTACTTC	CASSILAGGKYEQYF
TRBV7-2	TRBJ2-3	NA	many	TGTGCCAGCGCAACGGGGGGCACAGATACGCAGTATTTT	CASATGGTDTQYF
TRBV20-1	TRBJ2-5	TRBD2	NA	TGCAGTGTGTCTAGCGGGGGGGTTTTTAATGAGCAGTACTTC	CSVSSGGVFNEQYF
TRBV3-1	TRBJ1-2	NA	NA	TGTGTCAGCAGCCAAGATACGGCAGGGCTTAGTGGCTACACCTTC	CVSSQDTAGLSGYTF
TRBV29-1	TRBJ2-1	TRBD1	few	TGCAGCGTTGAAAGGTCACAGGGGGCCGCTGAGCAGTTCTTC	CSVERSQGAAEQFF
TRBV10-3	TRBJ2-7	NA	NA	TGTGCCATCAGTGAAAAGAGAGTGCGGTACGAGCAGTACTTC	CAISEKRVRYEQYF
TRBV5-1	TRBJ2-3	TRBD2	NA	TGCGCCAGCAGCCAACCTCTAGCGGGACTTCATTACACAGATACGCAGTATTTT	CASSQPLAGLHYTDTQYF
TRBV28	TRBJ2-7	NA	NA	TGTGCCAGCAGCCCCCCCGGGAGCGGCCCGCTGGCGGCCCAGTACTTC	CASSPPGSGPLAAQYF
TRBV20-1	TRBJ1-6	NA	NA	TGCAGTGCTAGGTCCGGGAACCTTCTATTTTCACCCCTCCACTTT	CSARSGNLLFSPLHF
TRBV18	TRBJ2-7	NA	NA	TGTGCCAGCTCACCCAGGAGGAGGGAAGGCTCCTACGAGCAGTACTTC	CASSPRRREGSYEQYF
TRBV18	TRBJ2-1	NA	NA	TGTGCCAGCTCACCGCTGTTGAGATCCTACAATGAGCAGTTCTTC	CASSPLLRSYNEQFF
TRBV12-3/TRBV12-4	TRBJ2-7	TRBD2	NA	TGTGCCAGCAGTTTAGAAGCGGGGGGACCCACCTACGAGCAGTACTTC	CASSLEAGGPTYEQYF